This T cell receptor beta chain was observed in a study of low-dose radiotherapy and immunotherapy resistance in tumors. Study-level information: For four cycles from cycle 1 day 1, patients took 300 mg oral aspirin daily.

This CDR3 spans 14 amino acids. Per the germline V gene, CDR1 is SEHNR and CDR2 is FQNEAQ (reference sequence). Trimming at V came to 8 bases and at J to 7 bases, leaving 12 bases not matched to a gene. First-strand cDNA relied on TRAV- and TRBV-specific primers spanning alpha and beta chains. TCR amplification used 20 PCR cycles, a constant-region primer and a V-primer adapter. In vitro transcription amplified isolated mRNA. Via MiXCR, TCRdb re-called the reads, giving one row per CDR3 protein. The table shows 64,000 or so distinct CDR3 sequences, with about 25% occurring only once. Time point reported: before trial treatment.

The receptor's source is a male donor with rectosigmoid adenocarcinoma. The chain is built from TRBV7-9 and TRBJ2-7; the match to TRBD2 covers 9 bases. This specimen was PBMCs, taken before treatment. The CDR3 region is CASSGVAGDKEQYF. The CDR3 DNA follows: TGTGCCAGCTCCGGGGTAGCGGGAGACAAAGAGCAGTACTTC.